This T cell receptor beta chain was captured in a study of blood T cell repertoires in COVID-19. The overall study: Sites across the United States, Italy and Spain contributed samples from acute and convalescent COVID-19.

Trimming removed 0 bases from V and 5 bases from J, with 15 bases in between. The CDR3 is 16 amino acids. The V gene's germline CDR1 is SGDLS and CDR2 YYNGEE. Across roughly 25 US areas, participants ranged in age from about 18 to 90 years. Two negative PCRs, clearance, or symptom resolution characterized the recovered Cohort 3 donors. Generated by immunoSEQ multiplex PCR, the TCRdb table keeps only in-frame clones and is missing some. The table has roughly 140,000 clones, 85% seen once. J is TRBJ2-1 and V is TRBV9; weak D call: TRBD1 (5 bases). This TCR derives from a woman between 35 and 50 years old who had recovered from COVID-19. Sequencing used PBMCs or T cells enriched from blood (not recorded which). The CDR3 region has the DNA TGTGCCAGCAGCGTAGCCGGCGTAACAGGCCACAATGAGCAGTTCTTC. This encodes CASSVAGVTGHNEQFF.